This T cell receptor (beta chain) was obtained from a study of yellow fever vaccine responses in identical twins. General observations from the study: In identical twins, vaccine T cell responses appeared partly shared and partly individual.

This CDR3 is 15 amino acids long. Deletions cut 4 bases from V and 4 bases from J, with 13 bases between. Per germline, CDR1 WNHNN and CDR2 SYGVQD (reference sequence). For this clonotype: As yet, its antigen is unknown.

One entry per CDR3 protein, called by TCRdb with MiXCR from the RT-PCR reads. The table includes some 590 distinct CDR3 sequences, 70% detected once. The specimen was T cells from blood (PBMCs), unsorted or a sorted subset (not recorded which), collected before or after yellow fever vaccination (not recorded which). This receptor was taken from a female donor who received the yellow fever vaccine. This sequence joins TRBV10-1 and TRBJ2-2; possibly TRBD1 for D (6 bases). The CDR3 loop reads CASSGLTGSTGELFF. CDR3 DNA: TGCGCCAGCAGTGGGCTTACAGGGAGCACCGGGGAGCTGTTTTTT.